This TCR beta chain was sequenced in a study of metastatic and nonmetastatic thyroid tumors. Across the study: The comparison covered peripheral blood and tumor or nodule tissue in malignant and benign thyroid patients.

Study results and limitations: Benign nodules reportedly had significantly lower TCR beta diversity than malignant thyroid tumors in blood and tumor.

V lost 5 bases, J lost 1 base, and 7 bases stayed unmatched. This CDR3 has 18 residues. Germline CDR1 and CDR2: MNHEY and SVGEGT. Thyroid surgery had not been preceded by any treatment in any patient. This clone was observed at least ten times. No antigen is known for it. How the authors handled the data: A distant-metastasis classifier for papillary thyroid cancer was built using CDR3 differences across clinicopathological groups. With MiXCR, TCRdb called clones anew from the PCR reads. V and J calls and clone size were set by TCRdb, not the authors. The sample shows over 40,000 clones, roughly 10% of them seen only once.

The receptor was isolated from a female donor with papillary thyroid cancer or a benign thyroid nodule (not recorded which). Some clones in this sample may be carry-over from other donors' samples. The sample comprised blood. This chain connects TRBV6-2 or TRBV6-3 to TRBJ2-1; TRBD2 matches at 14 bases. The CDR3 DNA reads as TGTGCCAGCAGTCCGGGGACTAGCGGGAGACTGTCCTACAATGAGCAGTTCTTC. Protein: CASSPGTSGRLSYNEQFF.